The T cell receptor (beta chain) under discussion was sequenced for a study of Graves' ophthalmopathy and Graves' hyperthyroidism. General observations from the study: Both a roughly 66% sensitivity and an approximately 79% specificity characterized the model's predictions of ophthalmopathy progression.

A few counts support this clonotype. Antigen: not known. From germline, CDR1 is SGHNT and CDR2 YYREEE (reference sequence). The V and J ends lost 4 bases and 2 bases, in that order; junction bases with no gene match: 9. The CDR3 extends over 16 amino acids. Exclusion applied to patients with other autoimmune diseases, uncontrolled infections, pregnancy or lactation. As the template, RNA transcripts were used to amplify TCR beta CDR3 regions. An opening RT-PCR round employed HTBI primers and preceded a second-round multiplex PCR. From the multiplex PCR reads, TCRdb called clonotypes with MiXCR, one entry per CDR3 protein. The table includes over a million distinct CDR3 sequences, around a third detected once.

The chain couples TRBV5-4 to TRBJ2-7; TRBD1 matches at 10 bases. This TCR derives from an adult man with Graves' hyperthyroidism. The sample taken for sequencing was peripheral blood or thyroid tissue (not recorded which). CDR3 in amino acids: CASSPGGTGVTYEQYF. The CDR3 bases are TGTGCCAGCAGCCCCGGGGGGACAGGGGTTACCTACGAGCAGTACTTC.